The sample holds a few counts of the clone carrying this T cell receptor beta chain. Antigen: not known. This sample stems from a study of T cells after yellow fever vaccination. On the study more broadly: Any fraction with a low cell number was prepared using SMART-Seq v4 Ultra Low Input.

As TCR cDNA was made by 5'RACE template switching, a universal primer site and UMIs were added. TCRdb independently ran MiXCR on the 5' RACE reads; one entry per CDR3 protein. Altogether around 400,000 distinct CDR3 sequences are present, around a tenth being singletons, with the ten largest covering more than 15%. Study outcomes and limitations: Abundant contaminating clonotypes from the bulk population could appear in FACS-sorted repertoires. Clonotype sharing between CD4 and CD8 compartments was small.

V shed 1 base and J shed 6 bases, with 12 bases lying between them. In germline, CDR1 is DFQATT, CDR2 SNEGSKA (reference sequence). CDR3 length equals 14 residues. This receptor was taken from a young man who received the YFV17D yellow fever vaccine. The chain links TRBV20-1 to TRBJ1-4; D is ambiguous. The material was PBMCs, obtained on the day of the first yellow fever vaccination. For the CDR3, the DNA is TGCAGTGCTAGAGTTTTAGGGTTTGATGAAAAACTGTTTTTT. Its translation is CSARVLGFDEKLFF.